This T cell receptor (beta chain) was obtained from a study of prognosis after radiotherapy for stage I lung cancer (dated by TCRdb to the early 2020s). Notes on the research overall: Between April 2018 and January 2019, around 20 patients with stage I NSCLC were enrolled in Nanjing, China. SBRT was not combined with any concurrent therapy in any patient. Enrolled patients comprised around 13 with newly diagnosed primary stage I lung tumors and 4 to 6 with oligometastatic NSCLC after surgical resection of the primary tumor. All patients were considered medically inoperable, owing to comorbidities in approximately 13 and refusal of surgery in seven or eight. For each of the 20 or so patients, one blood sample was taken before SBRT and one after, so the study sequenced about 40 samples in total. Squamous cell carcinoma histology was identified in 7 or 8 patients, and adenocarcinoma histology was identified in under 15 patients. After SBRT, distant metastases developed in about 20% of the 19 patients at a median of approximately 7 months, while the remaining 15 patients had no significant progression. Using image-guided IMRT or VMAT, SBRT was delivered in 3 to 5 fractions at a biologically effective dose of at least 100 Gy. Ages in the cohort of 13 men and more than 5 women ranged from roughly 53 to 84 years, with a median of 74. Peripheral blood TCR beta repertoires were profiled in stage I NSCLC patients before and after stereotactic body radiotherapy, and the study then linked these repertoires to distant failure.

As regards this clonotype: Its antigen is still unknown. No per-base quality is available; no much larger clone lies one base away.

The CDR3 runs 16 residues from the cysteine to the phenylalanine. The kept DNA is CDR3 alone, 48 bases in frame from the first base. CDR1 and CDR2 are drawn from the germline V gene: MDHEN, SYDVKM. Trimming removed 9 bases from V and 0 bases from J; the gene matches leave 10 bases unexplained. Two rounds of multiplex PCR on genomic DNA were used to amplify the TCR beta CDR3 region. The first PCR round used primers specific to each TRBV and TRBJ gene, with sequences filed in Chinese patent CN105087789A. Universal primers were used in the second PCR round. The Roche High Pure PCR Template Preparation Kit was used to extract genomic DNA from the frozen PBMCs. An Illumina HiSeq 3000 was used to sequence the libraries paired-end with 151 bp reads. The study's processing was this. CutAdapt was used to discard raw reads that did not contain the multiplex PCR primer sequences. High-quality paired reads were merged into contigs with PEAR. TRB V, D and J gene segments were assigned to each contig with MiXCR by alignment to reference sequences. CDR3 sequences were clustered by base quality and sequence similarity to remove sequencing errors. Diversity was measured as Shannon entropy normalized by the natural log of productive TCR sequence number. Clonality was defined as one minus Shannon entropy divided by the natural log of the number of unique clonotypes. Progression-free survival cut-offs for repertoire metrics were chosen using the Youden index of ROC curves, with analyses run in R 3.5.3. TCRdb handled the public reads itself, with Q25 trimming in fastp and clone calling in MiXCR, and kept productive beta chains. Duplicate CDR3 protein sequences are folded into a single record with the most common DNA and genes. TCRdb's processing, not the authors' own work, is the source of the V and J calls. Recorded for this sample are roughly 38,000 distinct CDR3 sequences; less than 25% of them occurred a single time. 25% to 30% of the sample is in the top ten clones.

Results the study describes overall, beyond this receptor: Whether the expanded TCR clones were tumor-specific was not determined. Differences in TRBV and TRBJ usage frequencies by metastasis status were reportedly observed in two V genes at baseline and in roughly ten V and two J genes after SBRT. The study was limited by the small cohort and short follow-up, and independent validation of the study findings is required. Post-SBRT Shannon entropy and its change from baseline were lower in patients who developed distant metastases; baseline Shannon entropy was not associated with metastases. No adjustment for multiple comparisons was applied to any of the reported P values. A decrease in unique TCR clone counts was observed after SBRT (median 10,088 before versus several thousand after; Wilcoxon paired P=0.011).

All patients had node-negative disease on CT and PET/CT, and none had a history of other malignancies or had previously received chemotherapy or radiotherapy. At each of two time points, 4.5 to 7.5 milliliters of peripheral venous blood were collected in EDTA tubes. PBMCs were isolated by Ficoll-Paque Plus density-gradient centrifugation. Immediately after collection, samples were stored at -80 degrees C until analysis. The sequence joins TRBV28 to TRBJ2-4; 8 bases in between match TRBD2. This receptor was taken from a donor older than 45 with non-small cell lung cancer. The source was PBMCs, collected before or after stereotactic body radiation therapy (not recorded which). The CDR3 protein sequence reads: CASPRRGGGAKNIQYF. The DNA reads TGTGCCAGTCCCCGCCGGGGGGGGGGAGCCAAAAACATTCAGTACTTC.